This T cell receptor beta chain was identified during a study of blood T cell repertoires in COVID-19. Study information: T cells, B-cell-depleted T cells, or PBMCs supplied cDNA or gDNA.

Participant ages covered about 18 to 95 years across around 25 US areas. Researchers sorted participants into cohorts using their self-reported clinical history. Cohort 3 donors counted as recovered after two negative PCRs, clearance, or resolved symptoms. The table lists this clone with a few counts. The V end was cut by 0 bases, the J end by 7 bases, with 9 bases between. Germline CDR1 and CDR2: SGHVS and FQNEAQ. The CDR3 runs to 13 residues. Measured with immunoSEQ multiplex PCR; TCRdb has only the in-frame clones, and not every one. The sample holds 140,000 to 150,000 clones, around 80% seen once. This clonotype was sampled from a woman aged 45 to 65 who had recovered from COVID-19. The chain combines TRBV7-8 with TRBJ1-2; D is undetermined. The sample comprised PBMCs or T cells enriched from blood (not recorded which). CDR3 amino acids: CASSLAEVAGYTF. CDR3 nucleotide sequence: TGTGCCAGCAGCTTAGCCGAGGTCGCTGGCTACACCTTC.